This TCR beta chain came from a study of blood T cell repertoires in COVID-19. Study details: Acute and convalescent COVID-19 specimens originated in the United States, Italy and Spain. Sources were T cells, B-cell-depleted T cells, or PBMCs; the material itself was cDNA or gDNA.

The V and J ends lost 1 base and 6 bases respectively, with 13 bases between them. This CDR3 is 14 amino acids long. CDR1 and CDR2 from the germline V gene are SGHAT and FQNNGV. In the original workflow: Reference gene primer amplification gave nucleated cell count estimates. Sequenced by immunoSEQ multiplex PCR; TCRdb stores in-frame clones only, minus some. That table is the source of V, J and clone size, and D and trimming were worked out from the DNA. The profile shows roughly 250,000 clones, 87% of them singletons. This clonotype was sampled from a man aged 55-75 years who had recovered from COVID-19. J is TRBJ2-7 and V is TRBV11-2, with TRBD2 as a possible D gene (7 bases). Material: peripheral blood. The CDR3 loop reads CASSLAWGGAEQYF. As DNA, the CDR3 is TGTGCCAGCAGCTTAGCTTGGGGGGGGGCCGAGCAGTACTTC.